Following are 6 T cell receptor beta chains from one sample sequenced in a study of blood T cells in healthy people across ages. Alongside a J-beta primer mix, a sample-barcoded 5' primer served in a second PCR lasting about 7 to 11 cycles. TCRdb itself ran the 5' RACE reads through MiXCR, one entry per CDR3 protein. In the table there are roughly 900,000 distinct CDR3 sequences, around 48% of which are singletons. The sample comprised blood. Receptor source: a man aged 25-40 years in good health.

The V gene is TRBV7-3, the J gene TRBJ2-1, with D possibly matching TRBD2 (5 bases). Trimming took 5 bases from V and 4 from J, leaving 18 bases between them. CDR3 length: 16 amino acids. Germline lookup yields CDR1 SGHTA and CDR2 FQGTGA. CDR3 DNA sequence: TGTGCCAGCAGCCCACGGGGTATTACAAATTACAATGAGCAGTTCTTC. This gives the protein CASSPRGITNYNEQFF.

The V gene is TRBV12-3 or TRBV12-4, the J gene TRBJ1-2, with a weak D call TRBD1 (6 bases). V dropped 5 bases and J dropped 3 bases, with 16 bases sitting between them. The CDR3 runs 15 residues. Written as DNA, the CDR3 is TGTGCCAGCAGTCGCGACCTACAGGGCTACTATGGCTACACCTTC. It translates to CASSRDLQGYYGYTF.

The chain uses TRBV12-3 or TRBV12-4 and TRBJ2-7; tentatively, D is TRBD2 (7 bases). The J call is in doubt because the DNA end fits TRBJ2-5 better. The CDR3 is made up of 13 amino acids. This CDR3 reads CASSWGGSETQYF. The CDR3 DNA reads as TGTGCCAGCAGCTGGGGGGGCAGCGAGACCCAGTACTTC.

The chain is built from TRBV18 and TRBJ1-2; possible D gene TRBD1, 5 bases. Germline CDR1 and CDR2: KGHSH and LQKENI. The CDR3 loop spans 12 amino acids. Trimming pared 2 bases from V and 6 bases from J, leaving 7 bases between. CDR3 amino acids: CASSPAGNGYTF. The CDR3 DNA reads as TGTGCCAGCTCACCAGCAGGGAATGGCTACACCTTC.

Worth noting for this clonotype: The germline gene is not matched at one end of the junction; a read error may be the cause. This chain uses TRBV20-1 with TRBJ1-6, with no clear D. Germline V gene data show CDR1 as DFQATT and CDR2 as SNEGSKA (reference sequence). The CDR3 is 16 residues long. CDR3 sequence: CSARELRRSYNSPLHF. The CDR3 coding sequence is TGCAGTGCTAGAGAGCTCAGGAGGTCCTATAACTCACCCCTCCACTTT.

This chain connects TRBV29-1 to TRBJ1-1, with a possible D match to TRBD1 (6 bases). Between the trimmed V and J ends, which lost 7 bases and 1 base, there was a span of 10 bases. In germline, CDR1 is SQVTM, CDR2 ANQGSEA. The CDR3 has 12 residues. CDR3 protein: CSAGQTNTEAFF. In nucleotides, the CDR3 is TGCAGCGCCGGACAGACGAACACTGAAGCTTTCTTT.